The clone carrying this T cell receptor (beta chain) was recorded a few times. As yet, its antigen is unknown. TCR beta cDNA libraries had unique molecular identifiers. The T cell input of about 0.9 to 10 million gave roughly 460,000 cDNA molecules. MiXCR, run by TCRdb on the PCR reads, gives a single entry per CDR3 protein. The profile covers 820,000 or so distinct CDR3 sequences, with around 53% appearing a single time and approximately 4.3% taken by the ten largest. This CDR3 region has 13 residues. V lost 3 bases and J lost 2, with 11 bases in between. The germline V gene encodes CDR1 DFQATT and CDR2 SNEGSKA (reference sequence). The data are from a study of post-analysis software for immune sequencing data. Study findings and constraints: TRBV5-6, TRBV5-1 and TRBV20-1 belonged to a set of roughly 5 TRBV segments that were more frequent in patients than controls.

The sequence derives from a girl aged 5 to 17 with multiple sclerosis. The chain couples TRBV20-1 to TRBJ2-7, with D hard to call. Sequenced sample: blood. DNA for the CDR3: TGCAGTGCTAGTGGTCGGGCCGCCTACGAGCAGTACTTC. Translating it yields CSASGRAAYEQYF.